Each of the 17 T cell receptor beta chains below was sequenced from the same sample in a study of early T cells in non-severe SARS-CoV-2 infection. Via MiXCR, TCRdb re-called the 5' RACE reads, giving one row per CDR3 protein. The sample contains 100,000 to 150,000 distinct CDR3 sequences, 14% to 15% of which appear only once. The source material was whole blood. Receptors originate from an adult who was a healthcare worker with PCR-confirmed SARS-CoV-2 infection or an uninfected control (not recorded which).

The sample holds a few counts of this clonotype. The chain joins TRBV6-5 to TRBJ2-3, with D hard to call. This CDR3 spans 14 amino acids. Between the trimmed V and J ends, which lost 2 bases and 2 bases, there was a span of 8 bases. Germline CDR1 reads MNHEY; CDR2 reads SVGAGI. CDR3 sequence: CASSYQLHTDTQYF. The CDR3, as DNA: TGTGCCAGCAGTTACCAACTACACACAGATACGCAGTATTTT.

This clonotype appeared a few times. This sequence joins TRBV29-1 and TRBJ2-7; 9 positions match TRBD1. The CDR3 length is 13 residues. Trimming cost V 6 bases and J 4 bases; bases outside gene matches: 7. From germline, CDR1 is SQVTM and CDR2 ANQGSEA. CDR3 sequence reads: CSVYGQGTYEQYF. The CDR3 DNA reads as TGCAGCGTATACGGACAGGGGACGTACGAGCAGTACTTC.

This clonotype was recorded a few times. This sequence joins TRBV19 and TRBJ1-2, with 7 bases lining up with TRBD1. This CDR3 has 15 amino acids. The J segment lost 5 bases and the V segment lost 8 bases, leaving 14 bases of the junction unmatched. CDR1 LNHDA and CDR2 SQIVND come from the germline V gene (reference sequence). CDR3 sequence (DNA): TGTGCCAGTTCCCTCTACCGGGACAGATTTTATGGCTACACCTTC. As protein: CASSLYRDRFYGYTF.

Only a few counts were recorded for this clonotype. The chain links TRBV7-6 to TRBJ1-1, with D tentatively TRBD1 (5 bases). V was clipped by 1 base and J by 10 bases, with 13 bases between them. Germline V gives CDR1 SGHVS, CDR2 FNYEAQ. The CDR3 covers 13 residues. CDR3 DNA sequence: TGTGCCAGCAGCTTAGAGGACTCAGGGATAGCTTTCTTT. It specifies CASSLEDSGIAFF.

This clonotype was counted only a few times. The genes are TRBV29-1 and TRBJ2-5; D is unresolved. This CDR3 is built from 13 residues. Per germline, CDR1 SQVTM and CDR2 ANQGSEA. With 6 bases removed from V and 3 bases from J, the gap between germline ends came to 14 bases. The CDR3 sequence: CSVSLGPEETQYF. The CDR3 nucleotides are TGCAGCGTCAGCTTAGGGCCCGAAGAGACCCAGTACTTC.

Ten or more counts support this clonotype. The chain links TRBV12-3 or TRBV12-4 to TRBJ2-3, with 11 positions matching TRBD1. This CDR3 comprises 15 residues. With V trimmed by 3 bases and J by 4 bases, 3 bases remained unmatched. The CDR3 sequence is CASSLRTGGSDTQYF. The CDR3 nucleotides read TGTGCCAGCAGTTTGAGGACAGGGGGCTCAGATACGCAGTATTTT.

Ten or more counts support this clonotype. The V and J genes are TRBV7-6 and TRBJ1-1, with D unclear. The CDR3 sequence is 13 residues long. V dropped 1 base and J dropped 0 bases, with 3 bases sitting between them. Per germline, CDR1 SGHVS and CDR2 FNYEAQ. The DNA for the CDR3 is TGTGCCAGCAGCTTAGGAATGAACACTGAAGCTTTCTTT. Translating gives CASSLGMNTEAFF.

There are many counts of this clonotype. The chain combines TRBV7-2 with TRBJ1-5, with D possibly matching TRBD1 (5 bases). The CDR3 is 16 amino acids. The V end was cut by 5 bases, the J end by 0 bases, with 14 bases between. CDR1 is SGHTA, CDR2 FQGNSA, per germline. The CDR3 sequence is CASSSGGIYSNQPQHF. The CDR3 DNA is TGTGCCAGCAGCAGTGGGGGGATATATAGCAATCAGCCCCAGCATTTT. Together with reference TRBV7-2 and TRBJ1-5, the CDR3 gives the full variable domain: GAGVSQSPSNKVTEKGKDVELRCDPISGHTALYWYRQSLGQGLEFLIYFQGNSAPDKSGLPSDRFSAERTGGSVSTLTIQRTQQEDSAVYLCASSSGGIYSNQPQHFGDGTRLSIL.

A single count supports this clonotype. The gene calls are TRBV29-1 and TRBJ1-1; D may be TRBD1 (6 bases). Looked up from germline, CDR1 is SQVTM and CDR2 is ANQGSEA. The CDR3 sequence is 13 residues long. V shed 5 bases and J shed 2 bases, with 12 bases lying between them. The CDR3 bases are TGCAGCGTTACAGGACAGTTAAACACTGAAGCTTTCTTT. Its protein product is CSVTGQLNTEAFF.

Ten or more counts support this clonotype. The chain combines TRBV29-1 with TRBJ2-5, with a possible D match to TRBD2 (5 bases). The germline V and J ends were trimmed by 7 bases and 1 base, with 10 bases remaining between them. The CDR3 consists of 12 residues. Germline loops: CDR1 SQVTM, CDR2 ANQGSEA. CDR3 sequence (DNA): TGCAGCGCTATGACTATCCAAGAGACCCAGTACTTC. It encodes CSAMTIQETQYF. Full variable domain (missing parts from reference TRBV29-1 and TRBJ2-5): SAVISQKPSRDICQRGTSLTIQCQVDSQVTMMFWYRQQPGQSLTLIATANQGSEATYESGFVIDKFPISRPNLTFSTLTVSNMSPEDSSIYLCSAMTIQETQYFGPGTRLLVL.

The chain has TRBV9 and TRBJ1-4; 7 nucleotides align to TRBD1. J was trimmed by 4 bases and V by 0 bases; bases with no gene match: 3. The CDR3 is made up of 15 amino acids. Germline CDR1 SGDLS, CDR2 YYNGEE. Here the CDR3 DNA reads TGTGCCAGCAGCGTAGAAGCAGGGGGTAATGAAAAACTGTTTTTT. It specifies CASSVEAGGNEKLFF.

For this clonotype: As the CDR3 is not closed by the conserved phenylalanine or tryptophan, this likely results from a read error. The chain joins TRBV5-5 to TRBJ2-3; D is ambiguous. Germline values: CDR1 SGHKS, CDR2 YYEKEE (reference sequence). V lost 0 bases and J 5 bases, leaving 4 bases between the germline ends. The CDR3 has 12 amino acids. CDR3 sequence (DNA): TGTGCCAGCAGCTTGGGTGTAGATACGCAGTATCTT. Protein: CASSLGVDTQYL.

Many counts were recorded for this clonotype. The CDR3 nucleotides are TGTGCCAGCAGCCTGGGACAGACCCAAGAGACCCAGTACTTC. Its translation: CASSLGQTQETQYF. This sequence joins TRBV7-9 and TRBJ2-5, with 7 bases lining up with TRBD1. The CDR3 is 14 amino acids. Germline lookup yields CDR1 SEHNR and CDR2 FQNEAQ (reference sequence). V shed 5 bases, J shed 1 base, and the junction held 4 bases outside the gene matches.

CDR3 bases: TGCAGTGCTAGAGACCCAGGTACCAGGGCAGATACGCAGTATTTT. Encoded protein: CSARDPGTRADTQYF. J is TRBJ2-3 and V is TRBV20-1, with D possibly matching TRBD1 (5 bases). The CDR3 loop spans 15 amino acids. V was trimmed by 0 bases and J by 4 bases, leaving 14 bases between them. Germline V CDR1 and CDR2: DFQATT, SNEGSKA (reference sequence).

In its sample, this clonotype was seen a few times. The rearrangement links TRBV3-1 to TRBJ2-3; D possibly matches TRBD1 or TRBD2 (5 bases each). V was clipped by 4 bases and J by 0 bases, with 14 bases between them. Germline V gene sequence: CDR1 LGHDT, CDR2 YNNKEL (reference sequence). This CDR3 is 16 amino acids long. CDR3 loop: CASSLRGASSTDTQYF. The CDR3 nucleotides read TGTGCCAGCAGCCTAAGAGGGGCCTCTAGCACAGATACGCAGTATTTT.

This clonotype turned up a few times. This chain connects TRBV7-8 to TRBJ1-1; D not resolved. Per germline, CDR1 SGHVS and CDR2 FQNEAQ. Between the trimmed V and J ends, which lost 5 bases and 6 bases, there was a span of 16 bases. CDR3 length equals 14 residues. The CDR3: CASSIGLGTAEAFF. In DNA, the CDR3 is TGTGCCAGCAGCATCGGACTGGGAACGGCTGAAGCTTTCTTT.

J is TRBJ2-3 and V is TRBV7-8, with a possible D match to TRBD1 (5 bases). The germline V and J ends were trimmed by 4 bases and 4 bases, with 12 bases remaining between them. This CDR3 contains 14 residues. Germline loops: CDR1 SGHVS, CDR2 FQNEAQ. The CDR3 DNA sequence: TGTGCCAGCAGCTCAAGGGGCTCCCCAGATACGCAGTATTTT. This translates into CASSSRGSPDTQYF.